These 16 T cell receptor beta chains were all obtained from the same sample, sequenced in a study of T cell changes during pregnancy in multiple sclerosis (dated by TCRdb to between 2018 and 2021). The library was made by the immunoSEQ multiplex PCR assay. TCRdb carries this immuneACCESS record with in-frame sequences only. Its versions omit some clonotypes, under half of them owing to an unresolved V gene in the studies checked, with the rest unexplained. In all, the sample holds about 86,000 clones, and about 91% of those were seen once. Jointly, the top ten make up around 2% of the sample. The specimen comprised peripheral blood, sampled in the first trimester of pregnancy. The receptor set was obtained from a female donor in good health, enrolled as a control in a pregnancy study.

V gene TRBV27 combines with J gene TRBJ2-1; TRBD2 matches 8 bases. V trimming: 8 bases; J trimming: 8 bases; junction bases outside the gene matches: 2. The CDR3 spans 11 residues. Per germline, CDR1 MNHEY and CDR2 SMNVEV (reference sequence). As DNA, the CDR3 is TGTGCCAGCTCCGGGGGGGATGAGCAGTTCTTC. As protein: CASSGGDEQFF.

V gene TRBV15 combines with J gene TRBJ1-4; D uncertain. Trimming stripped 4 bases from V and 4 bases from J, with 4 bases between. The CDR3 covers 12 residues. Germline V CDR1 and CDR2: LNHNV, YYDKDF (reference sequence). The CDR3 region has the DNA TGTGCCACCAGCAACTTTAATGAAAAACTGTTTTTT. Amino acid sequence: CATSNFNEKLFF.

This clone was observed once. The chain uses TRBV15 and TRBJ2-2, with TRBD1 matching over 9 bases. Trimming took 0 bases from V and 6 from J; bases not matched to a gene: 2. The germline V gene has CDR1 LNHNV and CDR2 YYDKDF (reference sequence). This CDR3 contains 15 residues. The CDR3 spells CATSREQGASGELFF. The DNA of the CDR3 is TGTGCCACCAGCAGAGAACAGGGGGCCTCCGGGGAGCTGTTTTTT.

This clone appeared a single time. This sequence joins TRBV5-1 and TRBJ1-1; D is perhaps TRBD1 (5 bases). This CDR3 contains 17 residues. The V end lost 1 base, the J end lost 5 bases, and 21 bases lay between the germline ends. Germline V gene sequence: CDR1 SGHRS, CDR2 YFSETQ. CDR3: CASSLRPQAVVVTEAFF. CDR3 coding DNA: TGCGCCAGCAGCTTGAGGCCACAGGCGGTGGTTGTGACTGAAGCTTTCTTT.

The V and J genes are TRBV6-1 and TRBJ1-2; D ambiguous. CDR1 and CDR2 (germline): MNHNS, SASEGT. CDR3 size: 15 residues. The V end lost 6 bases, the J end lost 4 bases, and 18 bases lay between the germline ends. The CDR3 DNA sequence: TGTGCCAGCAGCCCCTCTTATGCGGGTGGCTATGGCTACACCTTC. This sequence encodes CASSPSYAGGYGYTF.

V usage is TRBV5-5 and J usage is TRBJ1-1; 9 nucleotides match TRBD1. From germline, CDR1 is SGHKS and CDR2 YYEKEE (reference sequence). This CDR3 contains 15 residues. After removal of 4 bases from V and 0 bases from J, the junction contained 4 bases not matched to a gene. As DNA, the CDR3 is TGTGCCAGCAGCCGAACAGGGGGCTTGAACACTGAAGCTTTCTTT. As protein: CASSRTGGLNTEAFF.

This sequence joins TRBV10-3 and TRBJ1-6, with 7 bases matching TRBD1. Germline lookup yields CDR1 ENHRY and CDR2 SYGVKD. CDR3 length: 13 amino acids. V was clipped by 2 bases and J by 13 bases; unmatched bases: 5. For the CDR3, the DNA is TGTGCCATCAGTGAGCGGACAGGCTTCCCCCTCCACTTT. Translated: CAISERTGFPLHF.

The chain employs TRBV6-5 and TRBJ1-2, with 7 bases matching TRBD1. The CDR3 is made up of 15 amino acids. The V segment lost 6 bases and the J segment 0 bases; nucleotides outside the gene matches: 7. The germline CDR1 and CDR2 sequences are MNHEY and SVGAGI. In nucleotides, the CDR3 is TGTGCCAGCAGCCGTCGAACAGGGGCTAACTATGGCTACACCTTC. Amino acid sequence: CASSRRTGANYGYTF.

The rearrangement uses TRBV5-4 and TRBJ1-2; no firm D call. Germline V CDR1 and CDR2: SGHNT, YYREEE (reference sequence). CDR3 length: 13 residues. The V end was cut by 0 bases, the J end by 4 bases, with 7 bases between. CDR3 sequence: CASSLAGSYGYTF. CDR3 sequence (DNA): TGTGCCAGCAGCTTGGCGGGGAGCTATGGCTACACCTTC.

The rearrangement links TRBV7-9 to TRBJ2-1, with no clear D. The ends were cut back, 5 bases at V and 5 bases at J, with 7 bases in the middle. CDR3 length: 12 amino acids. Germline V CDR1 and CDR2: SEHNR, FQNEAQ (reference sequence). The chain's CDR3 is CASSRTDNEQFF. CDR3 in DNA: TGTGCCAGCAGCCGTACGGACAATGAGCAGTTCTTC.

This clone was found once. The rearrangement uses TRBV4-3 and TRBJ1-4; TRBD1 agrees at 10 bases. Per germline, CDR1 LGHNA and CDR2 YSLEER. Unmatched junction bases numbered 1, after V lost 4 bases and J lost 5 bases. The CDR3 sequence is 14 residues long. CDR3 region: CASSPDRGNEKLFF. The DNA of the CDR3 is TGCGCCAGCAGCCCGGACAGGGGGAATGAAAAACTGTTTTTT.

This chain joins TRBV7-9 and TRBJ1-5, with no clear D. V shed 0 bases and J shed 6 bases, with 3 bases lying between them. There are 12 residues in the CDR3. In germline, CDR1 is SEHNR, CDR2 FQNEAQ (reference sequence). The CDR3 DNA reads TGTGCCAGCAGCTTAGCCGGTCAGCCCCAGCATTTT. This gives the protein CASSLAGQPQHF.

This sequence joins TRBV7-8 and TRBJ2-7; TRBD1 matches 8 bases. CDR1 is SGHVS and CDR2 is FQNEAQ in the germline V gene. The CDR3 sequence is 14 residues long. The junction had 6 bases not matched to a gene; V was cut back by 5 bases and J by 3 bases. The CDR3 region is CASSPTGGGYEQYF. For the CDR3, the DNA is TGTGCCAGCAGCCCAACAGGGGGTGGCTACGAGCAGTACTTC.

The chain combines TRBV7-2 with TRBJ2-5; tentative D call: TRBD2 (6 bases). The ends were cut back, 5 bases at V and 4 bases at J, with 14 bases in the middle. CDR1 is SGHTA, CDR2 FQGNSA, per germline. This CDR3 contains 14 residues. The DNA of the CDR3 is TGTGCCAGCAGCCCAAGGTTCGGGGGAGAGACCCAGTACTTC. Amino acid sequence: CASSPRFGGETQYF.

Only a few counts were recorded for this clone. The chain links TRBV30 to TRBJ2-7; 7 bases map to TRBD1. Germline loops: CDR1 GTSNPN, CDR2 SVGIG (reference sequence). The CDR3 length is 15 residues. After removal of 0 bases from V and 2 bases from J, the junction contained 7 bases not matched to a gene. The CDR3 DNA sequence: TGTGCCTGGAGTGTATTCTTCGGGACAGCCTACGAGCAGTACTTC. Its protein is CAWSVFFGTAYEQYF. The full variable domain, its missing parts supplied by reference TRBV30 and TRBJ2-7, is SQTIHQWPATLVQPVGSPLSLECTVEGTSNPNLYWYRQAAGRGLQLLFYSVGIGQISSEVPQNLSASRPQDRQFILSSKKLLLSDSGFYLCAWSVFFGTAYEQYFGPGTRLTVT.

J is TRBJ1-1 and V is TRBV2, with D uncertain. Trimming cost V 7 bases and J 0 bases, with 9 bases left between them. Per the germline V gene, CDR1 is SNHLY and CDR2 is FYNNEI. This CDR3 contains 13 residues. CDR3 amino acids: CASTPIVNTEAFF. The CDR3 bases are TGTGCCAGCACCCCTATTGTGAACACTGAAGCTTTCTTT.